This TCR beta chain was sequenced during a study of blood T cell repertoires in COVID-19. In the study overall: Both acute and convalescent COVID-19 samples were obtained from the United States, Italy and Spain. From T cells, B-cell-depleted T cells, or PBMCs came the material, which was cDNA or gDNA.

Authors' processing steps: Reference gene primer amplification yielded estimated nucleated cell counts. TCRdb's table, derived via immunoSEQ multiplex PCR, lists solely in-frame clones and lacks some. V, J and clone size were drawn from that table, and D and trimming were deduced from the DNA. This sample carries about 59,000 clones, roughly 85% of them seen once, and the ten largest clones take approximately 3.8%. Germline-derived CDR1 and CDR2 are ENHRY and SYGVKD. This CDR3 comprises 14 residues. The V gene end was trimmed by 7 bases and the J gene end by 6 bases; junction bases not matched to a gene: 8.

The sample consisted of peripheral blood. The receptor comes from a man between 60 and 75 years old with acute or convalescent COVID-19. The chain has TRBV10-3 and TRBJ1-2; 10 nucleotides align to TRBD1. The CDR3 is CAITGGQGVHGYTF. The CDR3 DNA reads TGTGCCATCACCGGAGGACAGGGGGTACATGGCTACACCTTC.